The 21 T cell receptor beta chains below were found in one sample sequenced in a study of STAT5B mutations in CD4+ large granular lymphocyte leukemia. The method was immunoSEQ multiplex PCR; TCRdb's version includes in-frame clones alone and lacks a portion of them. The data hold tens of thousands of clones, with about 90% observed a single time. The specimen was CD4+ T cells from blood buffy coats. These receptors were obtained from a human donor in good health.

The CDR3 coding sequence is TGTGCCAGCAGCCAAGGGCTAGCGGGACCATACAATGAGCAGTTCTTC. Amino acid sequence: CASSQGLAGPYNEQFF. V usage is TRBV4-2 and J usage is TRBJ2-1, with 9 bases fitting TRBD2. With V trimmed by 1 base and J by 4 bases, 5 bases remained unmatched. Germline V gene sequence: CDR1 LGHNA, CDR2 YNFKEQ. This CDR3 comprises 16 residues.

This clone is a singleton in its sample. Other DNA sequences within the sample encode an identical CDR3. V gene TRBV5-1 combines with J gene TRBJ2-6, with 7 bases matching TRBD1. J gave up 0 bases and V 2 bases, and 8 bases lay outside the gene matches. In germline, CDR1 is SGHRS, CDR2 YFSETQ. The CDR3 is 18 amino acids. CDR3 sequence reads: CASSLLQGSDSGANVLTF. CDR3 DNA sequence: TGCGCCAGCAGCTTACTACAGGGGTCTGACTCTGGGGCCAACGTCCTGACTTTC.

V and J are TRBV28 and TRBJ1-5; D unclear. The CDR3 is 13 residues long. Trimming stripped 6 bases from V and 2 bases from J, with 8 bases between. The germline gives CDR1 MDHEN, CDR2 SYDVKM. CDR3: CASRKRGNQPQHF. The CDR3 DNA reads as TGTGCCAGCAGAAAGCGCGGCAATCAGCCCCAGCATTTT.

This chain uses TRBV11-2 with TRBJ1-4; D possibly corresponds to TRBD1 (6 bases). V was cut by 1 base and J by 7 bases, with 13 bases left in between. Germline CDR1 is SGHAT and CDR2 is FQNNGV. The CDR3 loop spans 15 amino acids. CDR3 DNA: TGTGCCAGCAGCTTAGCACAGGGATCGGGTGAAAAACTGTTTTTT. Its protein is CASSLAQGSGEKLFF.

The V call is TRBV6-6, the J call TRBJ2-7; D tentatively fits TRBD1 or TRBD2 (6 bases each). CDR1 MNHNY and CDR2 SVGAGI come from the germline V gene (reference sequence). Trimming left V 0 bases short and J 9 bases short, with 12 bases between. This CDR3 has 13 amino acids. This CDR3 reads CASSYSGGPGQYF. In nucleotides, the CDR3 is TGTGCCAGCAGTTACTCAGGGGGGCCCGGGCAGTACTTC.

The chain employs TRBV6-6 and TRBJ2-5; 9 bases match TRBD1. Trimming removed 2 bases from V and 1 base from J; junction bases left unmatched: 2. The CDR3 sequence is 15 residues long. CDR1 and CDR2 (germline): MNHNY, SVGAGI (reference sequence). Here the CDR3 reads CASSYLQGAQETQYF. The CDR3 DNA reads TGTGCCAGCAGTTACCTACAGGGGGCCCAAGAGACCCAGTACTTC.

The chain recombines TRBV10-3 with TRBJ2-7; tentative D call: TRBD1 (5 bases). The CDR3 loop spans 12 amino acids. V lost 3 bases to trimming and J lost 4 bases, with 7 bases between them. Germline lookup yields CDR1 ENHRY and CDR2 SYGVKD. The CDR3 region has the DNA TGTGCCATCAGTGACAGGGATTACGAGCAGTACTTC. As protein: CAISDRDYEQYF.

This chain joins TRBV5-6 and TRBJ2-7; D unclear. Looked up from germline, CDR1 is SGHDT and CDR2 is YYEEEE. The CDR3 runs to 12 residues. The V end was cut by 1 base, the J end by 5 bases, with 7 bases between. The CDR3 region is CASSLNSDEQYF. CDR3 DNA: TGTGCCAGCAGCTTGAACAGCGACGAGCAGTACTTC.

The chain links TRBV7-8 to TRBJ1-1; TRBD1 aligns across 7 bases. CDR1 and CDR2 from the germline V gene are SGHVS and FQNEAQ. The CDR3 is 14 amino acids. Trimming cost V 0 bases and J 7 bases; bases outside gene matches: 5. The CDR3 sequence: CASSLAIRDSEAFF. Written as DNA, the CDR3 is TGTGCCAGCAGCTTAGCGATCCGGGACAGTGAAGCTTTCTTT.

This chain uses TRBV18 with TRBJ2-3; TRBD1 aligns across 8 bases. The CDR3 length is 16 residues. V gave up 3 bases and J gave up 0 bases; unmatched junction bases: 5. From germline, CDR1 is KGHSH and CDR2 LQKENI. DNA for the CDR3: TGTGCCAGCTCACCCCAGGGGGCCGCTAGCACAGATACGCAGTATTTT. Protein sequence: CASSPQGAASTDTQYF. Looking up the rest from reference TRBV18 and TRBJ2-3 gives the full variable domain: NAGVMQNPRHLVRRRGQEARLRCSPMKGHSHVYWYRQLPEEGLKFMVYLQKENIIDESGMPKERFSAEFPKEGPSILRIQQVVRGDSAAYFCASSPQGAASTDTQYFGPGTRLTVL.

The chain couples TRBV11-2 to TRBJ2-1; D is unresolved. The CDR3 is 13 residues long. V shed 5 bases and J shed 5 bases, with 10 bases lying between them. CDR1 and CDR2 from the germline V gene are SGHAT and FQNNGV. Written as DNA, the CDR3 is TGTGCCAGCAGCCTCGGCCCAGACAATGAGCAGTTCTTC. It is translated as CASSLGPDNEQFF.

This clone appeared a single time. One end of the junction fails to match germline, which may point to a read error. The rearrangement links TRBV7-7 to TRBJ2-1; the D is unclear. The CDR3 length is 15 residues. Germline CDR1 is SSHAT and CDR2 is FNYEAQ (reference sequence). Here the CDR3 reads CASSPSPGSYNEQFF. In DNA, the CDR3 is TGTGCTAGCAGCCCCTCCCCCGGGTCCTACAATGAGCAGTTCTTC.

CDR3 DNA: TGTGCCAGCAGTCCCGGACAGGGCCCCACAGATACGCAGTATTTT. This sequence encodes CASSPGQGPTDTQYF. This chain links TRBV2 with TRBJ2-3, with TRBD1 matching 8 bases. The germline V gene encodes CDR1 SNHLY and CDR2 FYNNEI. The CDR3 is 15 amino acids. The ends lost 5 bases at V and 2 bases at J; junction bases unmatched: 6.

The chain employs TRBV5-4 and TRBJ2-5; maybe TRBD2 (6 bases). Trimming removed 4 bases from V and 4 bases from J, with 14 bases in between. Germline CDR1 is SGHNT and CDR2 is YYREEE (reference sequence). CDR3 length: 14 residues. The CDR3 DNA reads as TGTGCCAGCAGCCCCTCCGCGGGGCGAGAGACCCAGTACTTC. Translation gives CASSPSAGRETQYF.

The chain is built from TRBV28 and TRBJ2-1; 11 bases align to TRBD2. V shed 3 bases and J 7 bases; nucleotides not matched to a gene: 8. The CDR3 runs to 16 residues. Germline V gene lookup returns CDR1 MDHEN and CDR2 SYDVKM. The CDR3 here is CASSFWSASGRNEQFF. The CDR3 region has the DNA TGTGCCAGCAGTTTTTGGTCGGCTAGCGGGAGGAATGAGCAGTTCTTC.

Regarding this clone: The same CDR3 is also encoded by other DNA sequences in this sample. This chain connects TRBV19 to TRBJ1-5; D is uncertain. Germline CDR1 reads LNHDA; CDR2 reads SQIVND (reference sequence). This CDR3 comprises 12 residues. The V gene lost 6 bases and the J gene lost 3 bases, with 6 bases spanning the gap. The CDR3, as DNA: TGTGCCAGTAGGCAGGTCAATCAGCCCCAGCATTTT. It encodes CASRQVNQPQHF.

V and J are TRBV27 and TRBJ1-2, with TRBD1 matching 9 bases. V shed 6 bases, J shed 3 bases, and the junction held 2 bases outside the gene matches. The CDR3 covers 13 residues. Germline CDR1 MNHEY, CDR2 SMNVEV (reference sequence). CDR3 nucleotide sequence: TGTGCCAGCAGACGGACAGGGGACTATGGCTACACCTTC. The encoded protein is CASRRTGDYGYTF.

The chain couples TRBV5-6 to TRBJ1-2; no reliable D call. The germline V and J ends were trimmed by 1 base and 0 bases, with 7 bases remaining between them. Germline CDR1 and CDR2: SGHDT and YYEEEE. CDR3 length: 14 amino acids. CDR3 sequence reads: CASSLPTPNYGYTF. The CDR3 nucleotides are TGTGCCAGCAGCTTGCCAACCCCTAACTATGGCTACACCTTC.

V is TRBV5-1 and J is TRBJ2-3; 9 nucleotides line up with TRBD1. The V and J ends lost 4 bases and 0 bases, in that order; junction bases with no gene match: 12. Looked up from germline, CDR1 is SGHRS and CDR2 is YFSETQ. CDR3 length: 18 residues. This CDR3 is CASSAGTGSWGSTDTQYF. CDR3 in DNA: TGCGCCAGCAGCGCCGGGACAGGGTCGTGGGGCAGCACAGATACGCAGTATTTT. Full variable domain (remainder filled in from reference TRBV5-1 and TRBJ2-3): KAGVTQTPRYLIKTRGQQVTLSCSPISGHRSVSWYQQTPGQGLQFLFEYFSETQRNKGNFPGRFSGRQFSNSRSEMNVSTLELGDSALYLCASSAGTGSWGSTDTQYFGPGTRLTVL.

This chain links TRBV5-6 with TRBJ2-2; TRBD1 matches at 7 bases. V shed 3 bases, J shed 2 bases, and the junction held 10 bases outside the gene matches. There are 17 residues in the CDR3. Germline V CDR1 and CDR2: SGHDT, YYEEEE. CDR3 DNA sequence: TGTGCCAGCAGCTCTCTTCCGGGACAGATTAACACCGGGGAGCTGTTTTTT. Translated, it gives CASSSLPGQINTGELFF.

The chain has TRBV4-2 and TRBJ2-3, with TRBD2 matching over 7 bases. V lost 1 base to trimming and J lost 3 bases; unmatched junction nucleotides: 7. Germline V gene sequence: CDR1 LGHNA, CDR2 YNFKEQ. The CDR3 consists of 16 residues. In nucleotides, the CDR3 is TGTGCCAGCAGCCAAGCTAGCGGCCTGAAGACAGATACGCAGTATTTT. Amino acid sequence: CASSQASGLKTDTQYF.